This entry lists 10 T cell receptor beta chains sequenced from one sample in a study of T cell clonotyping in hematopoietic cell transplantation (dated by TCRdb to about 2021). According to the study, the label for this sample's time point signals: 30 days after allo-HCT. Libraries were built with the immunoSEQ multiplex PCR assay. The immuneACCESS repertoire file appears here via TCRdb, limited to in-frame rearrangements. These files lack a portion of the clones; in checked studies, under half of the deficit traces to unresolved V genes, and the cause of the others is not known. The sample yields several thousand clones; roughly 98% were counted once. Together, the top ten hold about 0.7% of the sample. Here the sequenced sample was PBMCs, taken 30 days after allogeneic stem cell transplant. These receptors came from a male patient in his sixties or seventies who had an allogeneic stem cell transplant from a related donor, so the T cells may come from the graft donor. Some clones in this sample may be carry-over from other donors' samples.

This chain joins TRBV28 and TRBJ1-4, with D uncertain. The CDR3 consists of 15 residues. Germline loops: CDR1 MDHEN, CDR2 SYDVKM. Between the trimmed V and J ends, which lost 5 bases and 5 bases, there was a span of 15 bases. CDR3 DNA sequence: TGTGCCAGCAGTCCTGATGGGGTCATGAATGAAAAACTGTTTTTT. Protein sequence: CASSPDGVMNEKLFF.

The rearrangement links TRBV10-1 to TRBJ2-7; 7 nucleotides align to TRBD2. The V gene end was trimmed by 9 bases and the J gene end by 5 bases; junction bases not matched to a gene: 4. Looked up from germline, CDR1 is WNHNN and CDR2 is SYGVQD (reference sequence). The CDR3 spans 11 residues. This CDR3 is CARGRGNEQYF. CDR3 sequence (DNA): TGCGCCAGAGGGAGGGGCAACGAGCAGTACTTC.

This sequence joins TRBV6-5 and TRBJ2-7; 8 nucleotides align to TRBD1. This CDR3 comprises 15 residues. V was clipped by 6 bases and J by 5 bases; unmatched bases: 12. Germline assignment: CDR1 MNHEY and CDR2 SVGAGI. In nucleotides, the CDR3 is TGTGCCAGCAGACCTAGACAGGGGATGGTAAACGAGCAGTACTTC. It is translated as CASRPRQGMVNEQYF.

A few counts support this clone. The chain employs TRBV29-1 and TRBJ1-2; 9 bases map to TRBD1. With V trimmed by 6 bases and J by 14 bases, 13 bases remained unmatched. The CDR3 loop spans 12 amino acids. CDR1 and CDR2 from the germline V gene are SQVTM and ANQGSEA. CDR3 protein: CSVRRDREEGTF. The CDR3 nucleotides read TGCAGCGTCAGGCGGGACAGGGAGGAAGGGACCTTC.

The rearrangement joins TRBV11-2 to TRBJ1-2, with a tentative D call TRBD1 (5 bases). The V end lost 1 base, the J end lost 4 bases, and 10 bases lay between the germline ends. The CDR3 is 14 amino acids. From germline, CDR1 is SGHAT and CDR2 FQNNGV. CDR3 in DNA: TGTGCCAGCAGCTTAGGTGGGGGTGGCTATGGCTACACCTTC. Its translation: CASSLGGGGYGYTF.

The CDR3 sequence is CASSPLDGNTEAFF. The CDR3 DNA follows: TGTGCCAGCAGCCCCCTTGACGGTAACACTGAAGCTTTCTTT. The chain has TRBV14 and TRBJ1-1; D gene ambiguous. Trimming cost V 4 bases and J 2 bases, with 11 bases left between them. CDR3 length equals 14 residues. Germline V gives CDR1 SGHDN, CDR2 FVKESK.

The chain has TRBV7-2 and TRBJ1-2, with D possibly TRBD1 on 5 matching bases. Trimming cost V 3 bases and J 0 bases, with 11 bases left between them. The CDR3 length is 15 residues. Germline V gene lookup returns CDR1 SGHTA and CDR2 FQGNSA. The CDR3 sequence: CASSFDRVTNYGYTF. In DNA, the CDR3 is TGTGCCAGCAGCTTCGACAGAGTTACTAACTATGGCTACACCTTC.

In DNA, the CDR3 is TGTGCCAGCAGTTTAAAGACGGCTTCACCCCTCCACTTT. Its translation: CASSLKTASPLHF. The chain couples TRBV27 to TRBJ1-6, with no clear D. The V and J ends lost 2 bases and 9 bases respectively, with 8 bases between them. CDR1 and CDR2 from the germline V gene are MNHEY and SMNVEV (reference sequence). The length of the CDR3 is 13 residues.

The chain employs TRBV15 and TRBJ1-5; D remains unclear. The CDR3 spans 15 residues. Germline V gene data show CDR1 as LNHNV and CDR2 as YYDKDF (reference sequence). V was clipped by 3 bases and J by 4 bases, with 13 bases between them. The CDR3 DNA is TGTGCCACCAGCAGGGGCCGGGATGTTAATCAGCCCCAGCATTTT. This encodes CATSRGRDVNQPQHF.

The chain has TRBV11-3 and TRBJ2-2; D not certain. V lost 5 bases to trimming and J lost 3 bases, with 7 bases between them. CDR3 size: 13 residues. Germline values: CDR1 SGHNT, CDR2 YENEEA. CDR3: CASSNRDTGELFF. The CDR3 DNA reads TGTGCCAGCAGCAACCGTGACACCGGGGAGCTGTTTTTT.